Below are 28 T cell receptor beta chains sequenced from a single sample in a study of T cells in Graves' hyperthyroidism and ophthalmopathy. RNA transcripts gave rise to amplified TCR beta CDR3 regions. Primed by the HTBI set, a first-round RT-PCR was run on the TCR CDR3. TCRdb reanalysed the multiplex PCR reads using MiXCR and keeps one entry per CDR3 protein. The table lists 370,000 or so distinct CDR3 sequences, less than 20% of them singletons. The source material was blood. These receptor sequences come from a woman aged 18-29 years with Graves' hyperthyroidism that later progressed to Graves' ophthalmopathy.

This clonotype has at least ten counts. The chain carries TRBV2 and TRBJ2-5, with TRBD1 matching over 12 bases. With V trimmed by 4 bases and J by 2 bases, 2 bases remained unmatched. Germline V gene data show CDR1 as SNHLY and CDR2 as FYNNEI. CDR3 length: 15 residues. Here the CDR3 reads CASSGDRGPQETQYF. Written as DNA, the CDR3 is TGTGCCAGCAGTGGGGACAGGGGGCCACAAGAGACCCAGTACTTC.

The J gene is TRBJ2-4, the V gene TRBV3-1; D remains unclear. Germline CDR1 LGHDT, CDR2 YNNKEL (reference sequence). The CDR3 contains 14 residues. The ends were cut back, 3 bases at V and 2 bases at J, with 8 bases in the middle. DNA of the CDR3: TGTGCCAGCAGCCACCCCCGGACCAAAAACATTCAGTACTTC. Amino acids: CASSHPRTKNIQYF.

This clonotype was seen a few times. J is TRBJ2-2 and V is TRBV20-1; TRBD2 agrees at 10 bases. The CDR3 is made up of 17 amino acids. CDR1 is DFQATT, CDR2 SNEGSKA, per germline (reference sequence). V shed 0 bases and J 0 bases; nucleotides not matched to a gene: 4. The CDR3 sequence: CSARDRTSGANTGELFF. In DNA, the CDR3 is TGCAGTGCTAGAGATAGAACTAGCGGGGCGAACACCGGGGAGCTGTTTTTT.

This clonotype occurred many times. The J gene is TRBJ1-1, the V gene TRBV28, with D perhaps matching TRBD1 (6 bases). Germline values: CDR1 MDHEN, CDR2 SYDVKM. This CDR3 is built from 14 residues. V dropped 5 bases and J dropped 6 bases, with 16 bases sitting between them. The CDR3 spells CASSLNRVLAEAFF. The CDR3 DNA reads as TGTGCCAGCAGTCTTAACAGGGTCTTGGCTGAAGCTTTCTTT.

This clonotype has ten or more counts. This chain uses TRBV7-9 with TRBJ2-1, with 7 bases lining up with TRBD2. This CDR3 is built from 14 residues. CDR1 is SEHNR and CDR2 is FQNEAQ in the germline V gene (reference sequence). V dropped 3 bases and J dropped 7; count of bases not matched to a gene: 6. This CDR3 reads CASSFSGSGNEQFF. The CDR3 coding sequence is TGTGCCAGCAGCTTTAGCGGGTCCGGGAATGAGCAGTTCTTC.

The table lists this clonotype with many counts. This chain links TRBV11-2 with TRBJ1-2, with a weak D call TRBD1 (6 bases). CDR3 length equals 16 residues. V dropped 5 bases and J dropped 3 bases, with 19 bases sitting between them. Germline loops: CDR1 SGHAT, CDR2 FQNNGV. CDR3 residues: CASSTQTGLLHYGYTF. Written as DNA, the CDR3 is TGTGCCAGCAGCACTCAGACAGGCTTGCTACACTATGGCTACACCTTC.

The chain links TRBV30 to TRBJ2-1; 10 positions agree with TRBD2. V lost 4 bases and J lost 4; bases outside the gene matches: 4. The CDR3 sequence is 14 residues long. Germline V gene data show CDR1 as GTSNPN and CDR2 as SVGIG (reference sequence). DNA for the CDR3: TGTGCCTGGAACCTAGCGGGAGCATACAATGAGCAGTTCTTC. This codes for CAWNLAGAYNEQFF.

A word on this clonotype: This may stem from a read error, because a much larger clone lies one nucleotide away. The gene calls are TRBV30 and TRBJ2-5, with D tentatively TRBD1 (6 bases). From germline, CDR1 is GTSNPN and CDR2 SVGIG (reference sequence). The CDR3 length is 13 residues. CDR3 in DNA: TGTGCCTGGAGTGTACTGGGACAAGAGACCCTGTACTTC. This encodes CAWSVLGQETLYF.

The rearrangement links TRBV4-1 to TRBJ1-4, with D possibly TRBD1 on 5 matching bases. This CDR3 comprises 15 residues. V lost 2 bases, J lost 5 bases, and 12 bases lay in between. From germline, CDR1 is MGHRA and CDR2 YSYEKL. CDR3 DNA: TGCGCCAGCAGCCAACGGACACCACCGAATGAAAAACTGTTTTTT. Amino acids: CASSQRTPPNEKLFF.

This clonotype showed up many times. This chain uses TRBV5-1 with TRBJ2-1; D remains ambiguous. Per germline, CDR1 SGHRS and CDR2 YFSETQ. With 0 bases removed from V and 2 bases from J, the gap between germline ends came to 12 bases. The CDR3 is made up of 16 amino acids. The CDR3 DNA sequence: TGCGCCAGCAGCTTGGAGGCCAGTCGCGCCTACAATGAGCAGTTCTTC. This encodes CASSLEASRAYNEQFF.

This clonotype was observed once. A much bigger clone sits one base away, suggesting this may be a read error. The chain couples TRBV5-1 to TRBJ2-5; D assignment may be TRBD1 or TRBD2 (5 bases each). From germline, CDR1 is SGHRS and CDR2 YFSETQ. The CDR3 consists of 15 residues. CDR3 coding DNA: TGCACCAGCAGCTTAGCGCCCAGGGAACAAGAGACCCAGTACTTC. Translating it yields CTSSLAPREQETQYF.

This chain joins TRBV5-5 and TRBJ2-1; unclear D gene. CDR3 size: 13 residues. Trimming took off 0 bases at V and 8 bases at J, with 9 bases between the two ends. CDR1 is SGHKS and CDR2 is YYEKEE in the germline V gene (reference sequence). The CDR3 region is CASSLGPLHEQFF. The CDR3 DNA sequence: TGTGCCAGCAGCTTGGGACCGCTCCATGAGCAGTTCTTC.

This sequence joins TRBV6-1 and TRBJ2-7, with no clear D. The CDR3 has 13 residues. V lost 5 bases and J lost 2, with 10 bases in between. CDR1 and CDR2 (germline): MNHNS, SASEGT. The CDR3 sequence: CASSLSDTYEQYF. The CDR3 DNA reads as TGTGCCAGCAGTTTGTCAGATACCTACGAGCAGTACTTC.

This clonotype was observed a handful of times. The chain recombines TRBV5-1 with TRBJ1-1, with 7 nucleotides matching TRBD1. The CDR3 is made up of 16 amino acids. V gave up 6 bases and J gave up 3 bases; unmatched junction bases: 14. Per germline, CDR1 SGHRS and CDR2 YFSETQ. The chain's CDR3 is CASNQVLQGSDTEAFF. In DNA, the CDR3 is TGCGCCAGCAACCAAGTCCTACAGGGGTCCGACACTGAAGCTTTCTTT.

This clonotype was picked up a small number of times. This chain connects TRBV18 to TRBJ1-1; D perhaps matches TRBD1 (6 bases). The CDR3 spans 15 residues. The V gene lost 0 bases and the J gene lost 6 bases, with 14 bases spanning the gap. Germline V gene data show CDR1 as KGHSH and CDR2 as LQKENI. This CDR3 is CASSPPQGSRSEAFF. The DNA of the CDR3 is TGTGCCAGCTCACCACCCCAGGGGAGTAGATCTGAAGCTTTCTTT.

Ten or more counts support this clonotype. V and J are TRBV2 and TRBJ2-2; D not resolved. This CDR3 comprises 14 residues. V was trimmed by 10 bases and J by 4 bases, leaving 16 bases between them. Germline V gives CDR1 SNHLY, CDR2 FYNNEI. Written as DNA, the CDR3 is TGTGCCACCTCCCCCGGACGGGCCACCGGGGAGCTGTTTTTT. This codes for CATSPGRATGELFF.

This clonotype was counted at least ten times. The chain joins TRBV20-1 to TRBJ2-1; perhaps D is TRBD1 or TRBD2 (5 bases each). From germline, CDR1 is DFQATT and CDR2 SNEGSKA (reference sequence). This CDR3 region has 15 residues. Trimming stripped 1 base from V and 2 bases from J, with 12 bases between. The CDR3 DNA reads TGCAGTGCTAGAGTAGGGACCGCAACCTACAATGAGCAGTTCTTC. Amino acid sequence: CSARVGTATYNEQFF.

Comment on this clonotype: Since a much larger clone is just one base distant, this may be a read error. The CDR3 ends on some other residue instead of the conserved phenylalanine or tryptophan, so this is likely a read error. This chain links TRBV24-1 with TRBJ2-2; the D gene is possibly TRBD2 (6 bases). This CDR3 is built from 16 residues. Germline values: CDR1 KGHDR, CDR2 SFDVKD. V was cut by 5 bases and J by 0 bases, with 12 bases left in between. CDR3 sequence: CATSALGGPNTGELFL. The CDR3 DNA follows: TGTGCCACCAGTGCCCTCGGGGGACCGAACACCGGGGAGCTGTTTCTT.

Ten or more counts support this clonotype. This chain links TRBV7-8 with TRBJ2-7; tentatively, D is TRBD2 (5 bases). Germline V CDR1 and CDR2: SGHVS, FQNEAQ. This CDR3 is 14 amino acids long. Trimming shortened V by 1 base and J by 7 bases, and 14 bases separated the two germline ends. CDR3 in DNA: TGTGCCAGCAGCTTAGGGCCTAGTAGCGAAGAGCAGTACTTC. It is translated as CASSLGPSSEEQYF. Filled out from reference TRBV7-8 and TRBJ2-7, the complete variable domain reads GAGVSQSPRYKVAKRGQDVALRCDPISGHVSLFWYQQALGQGPEFLTYFQNEAQLDKSGLPSDRFFAERPEGSVSTLKIQRTQQEDSAVYLCASSLGPSSEEQYFGPGTRLTVT.

The rearrangement uses TRBV28 and TRBJ2-5; 9 bases map to TRBD1. Looked up from germline, CDR1 is MDHEN and CDR2 is SYDVKM. V shed 2 bases, J shed 2 bases, and the junction held 9 bases outside the gene matches. The CDR3 length is 17 residues. CDR3 DNA: TGTGCCAGCAGTTTACCTCAAGACAGGGGGACGCAAGAGACCCAGTACTTC. It encodes CASSLPQDRGTQETQYF.

The chain links TRBV11-2 to TRBJ1-2; the D gene is possibly TRBD1 (6 bases). The CDR3 runs to 15 residues. The V gene lost 5 bases and the J gene lost 0 bases, with 13 bases spanning the gap. Germline V CDR1 and CDR2: SGHAT, FQNNGV. CDR3 in DNA: TGTGCCAGCAGCCCAACGGGGGCCGCTAACTATGGCTACACCTTC. Amino acid sequence: CASSPTGAANYGYTF.

This clonotype was seen a few times. V and J are TRBV7-9 and TRBJ2-4; TRBD1 agrees at 7 bases. The V gene's germline CDR1 is SEHNR and CDR2 FQNEAQ (reference sequence). Trimming removed 2 bases from V and 6 bases from J; junction bases left unmatched: 10. This CDR3 has 16 amino acids. Here the CDR3 reads CASSLYVGGVRNIQYF. The CDR3 nucleotides are TGTGCCAGCAGCTTATATGTAGGGGGCGTCAGAAACATTCAGTACTTC.

This clonotype was found many times. The chain has TRBV27 and TRBJ2-5, with TRBD1 matching over 8 bases. Germline V gene data show CDR1 as MNHEY and CDR2 as SMNVEV (reference sequence). CDR3 length: 14 amino acids. V was clipped by 4 bases and J by 6 bases; unmatched bases: 7. The CDR3 sequence: CASSSTDRGQTQYF. As DNA, the CDR3 is TGTGCCAGCAGTTCGACTGACAGGGGCCAGACCCAGTACTTC.

The chain is built from TRBV20-1 and TRBJ2-4; maybe TRBD2 (6 bases). V lost 0 bases, J lost 4 bases, and 22 bases lay in between. Per germline, CDR1 DFQATT and CDR2 SNEGSKA (reference sequence). CDR3 length: 18 amino acids. The CDR3 region has the DNA TGCAGTGCTAGAGATCTTAAAATGACTAGTGGAGTTAAAAACATTCAGTACTTC. The encoded protein is CSARDLKMTSGVKNIQYF.

This clonotype was recorded many times. The chain recombines TRBV5-1 with TRBJ2-3; D is unclear. Deletions cut 4 bases from V and 0 bases from J, with 9 bases between. The CDR3 loop spans 14 amino acids. Germline CDR1 is SGHRS and CDR2 is YFSETQ. The CDR3: CASSVRSSTDTQYF. DNA of the CDR3: TGCGCCAGCAGCGTGAGATCTAGCACAGATACGCAGTATTTT.

In its sample, this clonotype was seen a few times. This sequence joins TRBV29-1 and TRBJ2-3; 9 positions agree with TRBD2. With 3 bases clipped from V and 2 bases from J, the junction kept 12 bases outside the gene matches. The CDR3 covers 17 residues. Germline V gene sequence: CDR1 SQVTM, CDR2 ANQGSEA. The CDR3 sequence: CSVDAVAGDISTDTQYF. The CDR3 coding sequence is TGCAGCGTTGACGCGGTAGCGGGAGACATATCCACAGATACGCAGTATTTT.

The table lists this clonotype with many counts. The chain uses TRBV20-1 and TRBJ2-7; 16 bases map to TRBD2. V gave up 3 bases and J gave up 1 base; unmatched junction bases: 15. Looked up from germline, CDR1 is DFQATT and CDR2 is SNEGSKA (reference sequence). CDR3 length equals 20 residues. The CDR3 DNA reads as TGCAGTGCTAGTACCTTGAAAAGGGGACTAGCGGGAGGGATATCCTACGAGCAGTACTTC. Translated, it gives CSASTLKRGLAGGISYEQYF.

The V call is TRBV4-2, the J call TRBJ1-2; D gene ambiguous. The CDR3 is 13 residues long. Germline CDR1 reads LGHNA; CDR2 reads YNFKEQ. V dropped 4 bases and J dropped 8 bases, with 14 bases sitting between them. The CDR3 spells CASSPIPPEGYTF. As DNA, the CDR3 is TGTGCCAGCAGCCCAATCCCTCCGGAGGGCTACACCTTC.